This TCR beta chain is from a study of T cell changes during pregnancy in multiple sclerosis. The CDR3 spans 11 residues. The ends were cut back, 11 bases at V and 2 bases at J, with 10 bases in the middle. Germline V gene sequence: CDR1 MNHNS, CDR2 SASEGT. Sequenced by immunoSEQ multiplex PCR; TCRdb stores in-frame clones only, minus some. There are 65,000 to 95,000 clones in the sample; 94% occur only once, and roughly 0.9% lies in the top ten. This specimen consisted of peripheral blood, obtained in the second trimester of pregnancy. The genes are TRBV6-1 and TRBJ2-7; maybe TRBD1 (5 bases). The clonotype was recovered from a female donor in good health, enrolled as a control in a pregnancy study. The CDR3: CAGAAAYEQYF. DNA for the CDR3: TGTGCCGGGGCTGCCGCCTACGAGCAGTACTTC.